The 16 T cell receptor beta chains below all came from one sample that was sequenced in a study of cytomegalovirus exposure and HLA in healthy donors. Use of 60 Vbeta and 13 Jbeta primers characterized the PCR. Sequencing was performed with immunoSEQ multiplex PCR; in TCRdb, only in-frame clones are kept and a portion is missing. Of 150,000 to 200,000 clones listed, roughly 88% are singletons. Source material: PBMCs. These TCRs come from a man aged 50 to 60 in good health and CMV-seropositive.

J is TRBJ1-1 and V is TRBV5-1; 7 nucleotides agree with TRBD1. The CDR3 length is 14 residues. The V gene end was trimmed by 4 bases and the J gene end by 11 bases; junction bases not matched to a gene: 14. Looked up from germline, CDR1 is SGHRS and CDR2 is YFSETQ. The CDR3 DNA is TGCGCCAGCAGCATGACGGGGACAGCCTCAGAGGCTTTCTTT. This codes for CASSMTGTASEAFF.

CDR3 protein: CASHGGPNTEAFF. CDR3 coding DNA: TGTGCCAGCCACGGGGGGCCGAACACTGAAGCTTTCTTT. The V and J genes are TRBV18 and TRBJ1-1; possibly TRBD1 for D (6 bases). Trimming took 8 bases from V and 1 from J, leaving 11 bases between them. Germline CDR1 is KGHSH and CDR2 is LQKENI. The CDR3 has 13 amino acids.

The chain carries TRBV4-1 and TRBJ1-2, with 9 bases aligning to TRBD1. Trimming at V came to 4 bases and at J to 1 base, leaving 4 bases not matched to a gene. From germline, CDR1 is MGHRA and CDR2 YSYEKL. The CDR3 spans 15 residues. The CDR3 protein is CASSPRQGDNYGYTF. The CDR3 nucleotides are TGCGCCAGCAGCCCTAGACAGGGGGATAACTATGGCTACACCTTC.

The V and J genes are TRBV5-4 and TRBJ2-5; the D gene is possibly TRBD2 (5 bases). V was cut by 6 bases and J by 7 bases, with 16 bases left in between. CDR3 length: 13 amino acids. CDR1 and CDR2 (germline): SGHNT, YYREEE (reference sequence). This CDR3 reads CASNQGPRGTQYF. CDR3 in DNA: TGTGCCAGCAATCAAGGCCCCCGGGGGACCCAGTACTTC. The full variable domain, completed using reference TRBV5-4 and TRBJ2-5, is ETGVTQSPTHLIKTRGQQVTLRCSSQSGHNTVSWYQQALGQGPQFIFQYYREEENGRGNFPPRFSGLQFPNYSSELNVNALELDDSALYLCASNQGPRGTQYFGPGTRLLVL.

This clone was found once. In DNA form, the CDR3 reads TGTGCCAGCAGCTTATTCGCTAGCGGGAGTAATGAGCAGTTCTTC. Its protein product is CASSLFASGSNEQFF. This sequence joins TRBV7-2 and TRBJ2-1, with 10 positions matching TRBD2. The CDR3 has 15 residues. Per germline, CDR1 SGHTA and CDR2 FQGNSA. V gave up 2 bases and J gave up 7 bases; unmatched junction bases: 5.

The V and J genes are TRBV2 and TRBJ1-3; D uncertain. Trimming left V 5 bases short and J 4 bases short, with 21 bases between. CDR3 size: 17 residues. Germline CDR1 reads SNHLY; CDR2 reads FYNNEI. The CDR3 coding sequence is TGTGCCAGCAGTAATCAAATCCTAACAGTATCAGGAAACACCATATATTTT. Translated: CASSNQILTVSGNTIYF.

The chain couples TRBV6-1 to TRBJ1-2, with 9 bases lining up with TRBD1. The V gene's germline CDR1 is MNHNS and CDR2 SASEGT. V shed 6 bases, J shed 3 bases, and the junction held 8 bases outside the gene matches. The CDR3 length is 15 residues. The CDR3 spells CASSVQGAVDYGYTF. The CDR3 DNA is TGTGCCAGCAGCGTACAGGGGGCGGTTGACTATGGCTACACCTTC.

This chain links TRBV7-9 with TRBJ1-4; 9 bases are shared with TRBD1. The germline gives CDR1 SEHNR, CDR2 FQNEAQ (reference sequence). The CDR3 is 13 residues long. J was trimmed by 8 bases and V by 5 bases; bases with no gene match: 3. The chain's CDR3 is CASSPDRGEKLFF. CDR3 nucleotides: TGTGCCAGCAGCCCGGACAGGGGCGAAAAACTGTTTTTT.

The chain recombines TRBV11-2 with TRBJ1-1; D remains unclear. This CDR3 spans 14 amino acids. Trimming pared 1 base from V and 4 bases from J, leaving 10 bases between. CDR1 and CDR2 from the germline V gene are SGHAT and FQNNGV. The CDR3 spells CASSLVPLGTEAFF. CDR3 bases: TGTGCCAGCAGCTTAGTCCCGCTAGGCACTGAAGCTTTCTTT.

This chain links TRBV9 with TRBJ2-3; D is possibly TRBD2 (6 bases). The germline V gene encodes CDR1 SGDLS and CDR2 YYNGEE. The CDR3 extends over 14 amino acids. V lost 0 bases to trimming and J lost 2 bases, with 7 bases between them. The CDR3 sequence is CASSVAGDTDTQYF. DNA for the CDR3: TGTGCCAGCAGCGTAGCGGGGGACACAGATACGCAGTATTTT.

On this clone itself: The germline gene is not matched at one end of the junction; a read error may be the cause. The gene calls are TRBV29-1 and TRBJ2-1; D call uncertain. The CDR3 is 19 residues long. Looked up from germline, CDR1 is SQVTM and CDR2 is ANQGSEA. The CDR3 DNA is TGCAGCGTTGCCAACCTCGTACTACCGTTTACCATCTCCTACAATAAGCAGTTCTTC. Amino acid sequence: CSVANLVLPFTISYNKQFF.

This chain connects TRBV6-6 to TRBJ1-4; 8 bases line up with TRBD1. From germline, CDR1 is MNHNY and CDR2 SVGAGI (reference sequence). The CDR3 sequence is 14 residues long. Trimming took 7 bases from V and 2 from J; bases not matched to a gene: 3. CDR3 in amino acids: CASNRQGTNEKLFF. CDR3 nucleotides: TGTGCCAGCAATAGACAGGGGACTAATGAAAAACTGTTTTTT.

The chain has TRBV6-1 and TRBJ1-2, with 7 bases fitting TRBD1. Germline CDR1 reads MNHNS; CDR2 reads SASEGT. This CDR3 is 13 amino acids long. V gave up 5 bases and J gave up 4 bases; unmatched junction bases: 4. The CDR3 here is CASSTGTVYGYTF. In nucleotides, the CDR3 is TGTGCCAGCAGTACGGGGACAGTCTATGGCTACACCTTC.

The chain recombines TRBV7-9 with TRBJ2-7; 8 bases are shared with TRBD2. Germline V gene sequence: CDR1 SEHNR, CDR2 FQNEAQ (reference sequence). This CDR3 is 15 amino acids long. Trimming at V came to 3 bases and at J to 0 bases, leaving 4 bases not matched to a gene. The DNA for the CDR3 is TGTGCCAGCAGCTTTCCGGGAGGGCCCTCCTACGAGCAGTACGTC. As protein: CASSFPGGPSYEQYV.

The V and J genes are TRBV27 and TRBJ2-2; D may be TRBD1 (5 bases). Trimming cost V 6 bases and J 4 bases, with 12 bases left between them. The CDR3 has 14 amino acids. Germline CDR1 is MNHEY and CDR2 is SMNVEV (reference sequence). The chain's CDR3 is CASRSTAPTGELFF. CDR3 coding DNA: TGTGCCAGCAGGTCGACAGCACCCACCGGGGAGCTGTTTTTT.

This chain connects TRBV19 to TRBJ2-3; TRBD2 is a possible D gene (5 bases). V was pared by 6 bases and J by 5 bases, with 15 bases between. This CDR3 is built from 14 residues. Per the germline V gene, CDR1 is LNHDA and CDR2 is SQIVND (reference sequence). The DNA of the CDR3 is TGTGCCAGTAGAATGGGTGGGAGTGGAGATACGCAGTATTTT. Translated: CASRMGGSGDTQYF.